This T cell receptor beta chain was captured by sequencing in a study of radiotherapy plus CTLA-4 blockade in lung cancer. Using immunoSEQ multiplex PCR, the repertoire was profiled, and TCRdb retains in-frame clones only, with some absent. The sample yields some 100,000 clones, about four fifths seen once. The sample holds a few counts of this clone. What it recognizes is unknown. Study-wide points: How blood T cell clones changed early, along with interferon-beta, reportedly forecast response best. Blood-borne expansion of tumor-derived TCR clones followed radiotherapy plus ipilimumab.

This CDR3 is built from 14 residues. V lost 5 bases to trimming and J lost 8 bases; unmatched junction nucleotides: 9. The germline CDR1 and CDR2 sequences are SGHDT and YYEEEE. The chain links TRBV5-6 to TRBJ1-2; TRBD1 matches 10 bases. The sample here was peripheral blood, taken from a patient treated with radiotherapy plus ipilimumab. This clonotype originated in a human donor with non-small cell lung cancer who had a partial response to radiotherapy plus ipilimumab. The chain's CDR3 is CASSRRDRGLGYTF. DNA of the CDR3: TGTGCCAGCAGTCGTCGGGACAGGGGTTTGGGCTACACCTTC.